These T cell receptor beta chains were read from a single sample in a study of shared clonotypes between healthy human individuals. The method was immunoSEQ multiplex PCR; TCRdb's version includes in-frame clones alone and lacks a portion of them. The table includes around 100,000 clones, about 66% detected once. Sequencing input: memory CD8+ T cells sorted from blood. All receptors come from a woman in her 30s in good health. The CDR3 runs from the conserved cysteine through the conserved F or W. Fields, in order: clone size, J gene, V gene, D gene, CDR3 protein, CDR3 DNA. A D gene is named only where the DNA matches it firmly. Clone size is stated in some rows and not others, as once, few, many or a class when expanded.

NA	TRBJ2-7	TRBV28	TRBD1	CASSPRTGESYEQYF	TGTGCCAGCAGCCCCCGGACAGGGGAGTCCTACGAGCAGTACTTC
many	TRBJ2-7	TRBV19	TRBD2	CASSLGLAATYEQYF	TGTGCCAGTAGTTTGGGACTAGCGGCGACCTACGAGCAGTACTTC
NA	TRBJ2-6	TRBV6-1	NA	CASSEQTLPSGANVLTF	TGTGCCAGCAGTGAACAGACCCTTCCCTCTGGGGCCAACGTCCTGACTTTC
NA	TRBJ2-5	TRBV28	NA	CASTPLRGGGETQYF	TGTGCCAGCACCCCCTTGAGGGGGGGCGGGGAGACCCAGTACTTC
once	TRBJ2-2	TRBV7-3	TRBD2	CASSSSGRVGELFF	TGTGCCAGCAGCTCTAGCGGGAGGGTAGGGGAGCTGTTTTTT
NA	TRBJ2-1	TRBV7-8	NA	CASSLWYGHEQFF	TGTGCCAGCAGCTTATGGTACGGCCATGAGCAGTTCTTC
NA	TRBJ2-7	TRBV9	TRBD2	CASSVGTSGSYEQYF	TGTGCCAGCAGCGTAGGTACTAGCGGGAGCTACGAGCAGTACTTC
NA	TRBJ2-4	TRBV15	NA	CATSQRGGPKNIQYF	TGTGCCACCTCCCAAAGGGGGGGTCCCAAAAACATTCAGTACTTC
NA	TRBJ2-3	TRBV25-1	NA	CASRRTTSTDTQYF	TGTGCCAGCAGACGGACTACCAGCACAGATACGCAGTATTTT
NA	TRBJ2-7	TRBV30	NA	CAWSRTRQSYEQYF	TGTGCCTGGAGCCGTACCAGACAGTCCTACGAGCAGTACTTC
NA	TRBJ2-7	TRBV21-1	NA	CASSNGTGIYEQYF	TGTGCCAGCAGCAACGGGACGGGGATCTACGAGCAGTACTTC
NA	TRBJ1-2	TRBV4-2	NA	CASPPRVVNYGYTF	TGTGCCAGCCCTCCCCGGGTAGTCAACTATGGCTACACCTTC
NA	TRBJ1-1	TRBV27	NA	CASSPSMNTEAFF	TGTGCCAGCAGTCCCTCCATGAACACTGAAGCTTTCTTT
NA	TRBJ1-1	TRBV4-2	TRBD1	CASSGGTGGTEAFF	TGTGCCAGCAGCGGTGGGACAGGGGGTACTGAAGCTTTCTTT
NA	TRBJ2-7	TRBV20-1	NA	CSAYDLYEQYF	TGCAGTGCGTATGACTTATACGAGCAGTACTTC
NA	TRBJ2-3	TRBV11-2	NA	CASSREITGTSTDTQYF	TGTGCCAGCAGCCGGGAAATTACGGGGACTAGCACAGATACGCAGTATTTT
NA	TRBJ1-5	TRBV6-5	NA	CASSYMSNQPQHF	TGTGCCAGCAGTTACATGTCCAATCAGCCCCAGCATTTT